Described below is a single T cell receptor beta chain sequence and its context. As yet, its antigen is unknown. This sample was included in a study of post-analysis software for immune sequencing data. The ends were cut back, 2 bases at V and 2 bases at J, with 13 bases in the middle. The CDR3 consists of 17 residues. Included in the TCR beta cDNA libraries were unique molecular identifiers. T cells numbering 1 to 10 million yielded roughly 0.5 million cDNA molecules. TCRdb reprocessed the PCR reads with MiXCR, giving one entry per CDR3 protein. The table lists around 700,000 distinct CDR3 sequences, 55% to 60% of them singletons. Whole-study results and caveats: Controls had lower frequencies than patients of five TRBV segments, which included TRBV5-6, TRBV5-1 and TRBV20-1.

What was sequenced was blood. The chain combines TRBV12-3 or TRBV12-4 with TRBJ2-6; no definite D call. This TCR came from a girl between 2 and 10 years old with multiple sclerosis. DNA for the CDR3: TGTGCCAGCAGTTTAATCCCCGTCAGTACTGGGGCCAACGTCCTGACTTTC. Residues: CASSLIPVSTGANVLTF.